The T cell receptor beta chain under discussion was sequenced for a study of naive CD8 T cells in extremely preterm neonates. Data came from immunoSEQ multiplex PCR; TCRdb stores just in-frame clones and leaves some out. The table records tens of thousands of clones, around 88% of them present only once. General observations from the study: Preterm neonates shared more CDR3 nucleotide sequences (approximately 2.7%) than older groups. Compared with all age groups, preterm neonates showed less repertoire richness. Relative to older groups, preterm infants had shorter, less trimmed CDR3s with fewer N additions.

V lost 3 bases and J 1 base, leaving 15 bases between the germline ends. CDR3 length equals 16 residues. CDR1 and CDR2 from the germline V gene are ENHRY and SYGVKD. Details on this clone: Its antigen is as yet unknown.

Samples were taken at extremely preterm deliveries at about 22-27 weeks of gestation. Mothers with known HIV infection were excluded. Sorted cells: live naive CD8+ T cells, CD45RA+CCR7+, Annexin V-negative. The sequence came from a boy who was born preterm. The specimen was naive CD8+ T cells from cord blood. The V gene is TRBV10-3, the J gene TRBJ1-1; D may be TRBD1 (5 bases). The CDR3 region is CAISEGHVGQNTEAFF. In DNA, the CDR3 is TGTGCCATCAGTGAAGGGCATGTAGGACAGAACACTGAAGCTTTCTTT.